Listed here are 24 T cell receptor beta chains from one sample, sequenced in a study of T cell responses to AZD1222 COVID-19 vaccine. The repertoire was sequenced with immunoSEQ multiplex PCR; TCRdb's copy has only in-frame clones and lacks some. The data show about 140,000 clones, approximately 92% seen once. The source material was peripheral blood, sampled on day 0 of AZD1222 vaccination. The receptors come from an adult in good health.

The gene calls are TRBV28 and TRBJ1-2; 9 nucleotides match TRBD1. V dropped 6 bases and J dropped 0; count of bases not matched to a gene: 14. The CDR3 consists of 18 residues. Germline V gene data show CDR1 as MDHEN and CDR2 as SYDVKM. The CDR3 region has the DNA TGTGCCAGCAGATCCCGCCGGGACAGGGAACGTACTAACTATGGCTACACCTTC. It specifies CASRSRRDRERTNYGYTF.

V and J are TRBV5-4 and TRBJ1-4; D may be TRBD1 (5 bases). V lost 4 bases to trimming and J lost 8 bases, with 21 bases between them. Germline V gives CDR1 SGHNT, CDR2 YYREEE (reference sequence). This CDR3 has 16 residues. The CDR3 DNA reads as TGTGCCAGCAGCCCCGTCCCCGGGAGGGGAAGCGAAAAACTGTTTTTT. It translates to CASSPVPGRGSEKLFF.

CDR3 DNA: TGTGCCAGCAGCTTAGGAACTGTGAACACTGAAGCTTTCTTT. Its protein product is CASSLGTVNTEAFF. The genes are TRBV7-2 and TRBJ1-1; D gene unclear. V lost 1 base to trimming and J lost 0 bases, with 6 bases between them. The CDR3 consists of 14 residues. Looked up from germline, CDR1 is SGHTA and CDR2 is FQGNSA.

The rearrangement joins TRBV12-3 or TRBV12-4 to TRBJ2-1, with D possibly called TRBD1 or TRBD2 (7 bases each). With 8 bases removed from V and 3 bases from J, the gap between germline ends came to 11 bases. The CDR3 totals 13 residues. CDR3 DNA sequence: TGTGCCAGCCAGGGGGGGAACTACAATGAGCAGTTCTTC. Its translation: CASQGGNYNEQFF.

This sequence joins TRBV9 and TRBJ2-7; 7 bases map to TRBD1. The CDR3 extends over 14 amino acids. J was trimmed by 3 bases and V by 2 bases; bases with no gene match: 5. Germline values: CDR1 SGDLS, CDR2 YYNGEE. This CDR3 reads CASSVRGYNYEQYF. In DNA, the CDR3 is TGTGCCAGCAGCGTCAGGGGGTATAACTACGAGCAGTACTTC.

This clone was observed once. The V call is TRBV9, the J call TRBJ2-5, with 7 bases aligning to TRBD1. The CDR3 sequence is 17 residues long. Germline CDR1 SGDLS, CDR2 YYNGEE. With V trimmed by 0 bases and J by 4 bases, 12 bases remained unmatched. The DNA of the CDR3 is TGTGCCAGCAGCGTAGGGGACAGCCTACTGTTTGGAGAGACCCAGTACTTC. This gives the protein CASSVGDSLLFGETQYF.

This chain uses TRBV27 with TRBJ1-2; 8 positions agree with TRBD1. Germline CDR1 reads MNHEY; CDR2 reads SMNVEV (reference sequence). The CDR3 has 15 residues. The J segment lost 4 bases and the V segment lost 5 bases, leaving 9 bases of the junction unmatched. CDR3: CASSPQGDAVYGYTF. Here the CDR3 DNA reads TGTGCCAGCAGTCCACAGGGGGATGCGGTCTATGGCTACACCTTC.

The chain joins TRBV28 to TRBJ1-6; D unresolved. Germline V gives CDR1 MDHEN, CDR2 SYDVKM. Trimming removed 7 bases from V and 5 bases from J, with 15 bases in between. The CDR3 covers 15 residues. CDR3 in DNA: TGTGCCAGCACCTCCACCGGGAGAGATAATTCACCCCTCCACTTT. The encoded protein is CASTSTGRDNSPLHF.

With regard to this clone: Other DNA sequences within the sample encode an identical CDR3. V is TRBV5-1 and J is TRBJ1-2; D is perhaps TRBD1 (5 bases). Between the trimmed V and J ends, which lost 0 bases and 0 bases, there was a span of 9 bases. This CDR3 is built from 15 residues. Germline CDR1 SGHRS, CDR2 YFSETQ. The CDR3: CASSLVTGSNYGYTF. As DNA, the CDR3 is TGCGCCAGCAGCTTGGTTACAGGCTCTAACTATGGCTACACCTTC.

J is TRBJ2-2 and V is TRBV24-1, with 11 bases identical to TRBD1. Germline CDR1 is KGHDR and CDR2 is SFDVKD. V lost 6 bases to trimming and J lost 3 bases; unmatched junction nucleotides: 5. The CDR3 is 16 residues long. In DNA, the CDR3 is TGTGCCACCAGTACTGGACAGGGGGCTGACACCGGGGAGCTGTTTTTT. The encoded protein is CATSTGQGADTGELFF.

The J gene is TRBJ2-3, the V gene TRBV6-5; D might be TRBD2 (5 bases). The germline V gene has CDR1 MNHEY and CDR2 SVGAGI. The CDR3 covers 15 residues. V was cut by 6 bases and J by 1 base, with 14 bases left in between. CDR3 sequence (DNA): TGTGCCAGCAGCCGGCCGGGGTCCGGCACAGATACGCAGTATTTT. As protein: CASSRPGSGTDTQYF.

This chain uses TRBV7-3 with TRBJ1-2; 9 bases fit TRBD1. This CDR3 contains 13 residues. Germline CDR1 and CDR2: SGHTA and FQGTGA. The V and J ends lost 4 bases and 9 bases, in that order; junction bases with no gene match: 6. The CDR3 loop is CASSSGDRARYTF. The CDR3 region has the DNA TGTGCCAGCAGCTCGGGGGACAGGGCGCGCTACACCTTC.

V is TRBV5-1 and J is TRBJ1-2; TRBD1 matches 9 bases. The CDR3 sequence is 14 residues long. Germline lookup yields CDR1 SGHRS and CDR2 YFSETQ. Trimming removed 4 bases from V and 4 bases from J; junction bases left unmatched: 5. The CDR3 loop reads CASSRGTGPYGYTF. As DNA, the CDR3 is TGCGCCAGCAGCCGCGGGACAGGGCCCTATGGCTACACCTTC.

The rearrangement uses TRBV5-1 and TRBJ2-3; the D is unclear. CDR1 SGHRS and CDR2 YFSETQ come from the germline V gene. The V and J ends lost 5 bases and 1 base respectively, with 11 bases between them. The CDR3 contains 14 residues. CDR3 nucleotide sequence: TGCGCCAGCAGTCGGATACTCGGCACAGATACGCAGTATTTT. Its protein is CASSRILGTDTQYF. The variable domain in full, completed from reference TRBV5-1 and TRBJ2-3, reads KAGVTQTPRYLIKTRGQQVTLSCSPISGHRSVSWYQQTPGQGLQFLFEYFSETQRNKGNFPGRFSGRQFSNSRSEMNVSTLELGDSALYLCASSRILGTDTQYFGPGTRLTVL.

The chain carries TRBV16 and TRBJ1-2; 10 bases map to TRBD1. With 4 bases clipped from V and 6 bases from J, the junction kept 8 bases outside the gene matches. This CDR3 is 15 amino acids long. Germline lookup yields CDR1 KGHSY and CDR2 FQNENV. The CDR3 coding sequence is TGTGCCAGCAGCCGACAGGGGGCAGATGGTGATGGCTACACCTTC. This encodes CASSRQGADGDGYTF.

The V and J genes are TRBV7-9 and TRBJ2-4, with D tentatively TRBD2 (5 bases). The germline V and J ends were trimmed by 0 bases and 7 bases, with 10 bases remaining between them. CDR1 is SEHNR, CDR2 FQNEAQ, per germline (reference sequence). The CDR3 has 14 amino acids. As DNA, the CDR3 is TGTGCCAGCAGCTTAGCGCTATCGGGGAACATTCAGTACTTC. It translates to CASSLALSGNIQYF.

The gene calls are TRBV18 and TRBJ1-2; weak D call: TRBD1 (5 bases). Germline CDR1 is KGHSH and CDR2 is LQKENI. V dropped 3 bases and J dropped 3 bases, with 8 bases sitting between them. The CDR3 is 13 residues long. DNA of the CDR3: TGTGCCAGCTCACCGGGGGGTGACTATGGCTACACCTTC. Translating it yields CASSPGGDYGYTF.

This chain links TRBV19 with TRBJ2-2, with a tentative D call TRBD2 (5 bases). This CDR3 comprises 15 residues. Trimming took off 8 bases at V and 2 bases at J, with 15 bases between the two ends. The V gene's germline CDR1 is LNHDA and CDR2 SQIVND (reference sequence). As DNA, the CDR3 is TGTGCCAGTCGCAGAGGGAGATTTAACACCGGGGAGCTGTTTTTT. Translating gives CASRRGRFNTGELFF.

V gene TRBV6-1 combines with J gene TRBJ1-5; D may be TRBD1 (5 bases). CDR1 and CDR2 from the germline V gene are MNHNS and SASEGT. V lost 2 bases to trimming and J lost 7 bases, with 12 bases between them. The CDR3 totals 14 residues. The CDR3 DNA reads TGTGCCAGCAGTGAAACAGGAGCAGACCAGCCCCAGCATTTT. Translating gives CASSETGADQPQHF.

The chain carries TRBV10-3 and TRBJ1-2; D is possibly TRBD1 (6 bases). The CDR3 covers 14 residues. V was clipped by 3 bases and J by 4 bases, with 12 bases between them. Looked up from germline, CDR1 is ENHRY and CDR2 is SYGVKD. The CDR3 here is CAISDPTGPYGYTF. CDR3 bases: TGTGCCATCAGTGATCCGACAGGACCCTATGGCTACACCTTC.

This chain links TRBV7-9 with TRBJ2-7; D gene unclear. This CDR3 has 13 amino acids. The germline CDR1 and CDR2 sequences are SEHNR and FQNEAQ (reference sequence). The ends were cut back, 6 bases at V and 0 bases at J, with 9 bases in the middle. The CDR3 DNA reads TGTGCCAGCAGGAGAGGAGACTCCTACGAGCAGTACTTC. It translates to CASRRGDSYEQYF.

The J gene is TRBJ1-1, the V gene TRBV4-1, with D unclear. The V end was cut by 3 bases, the J end by 5 bases, with 19 bases between. The CDR3 loop spans 16 amino acids. Germline CDR1 MGHRA, CDR2 YSYEKL. DNA of the CDR3: TGCGCCAGCAGCCAGGGAAGACTCCACCCGGGGACTGAAGCTTTCTTT. The encoded protein is CASSQGRLHPGTEAFF.

The chain carries TRBV7-3 and TRBJ1-3, with unresolved D. The V end was cut by 4 bases, the J end by 3 bases, with 7 bases between. The CDR3 consists of 13 residues. The germline V gene has CDR1 SGHTA and CDR2 FQGTGA. This chain's CDR3 is CASSSNDGNTIYF. CDR3 coding DNA: TGTGCCAGCAGCTCGAACGATGGAAACACCATATATTTT.

The chain uses TRBV12-5 and TRBJ1-1, with D tentatively TRBD1 (5 bases). The CDR3 has 18 residues. V lost 6 bases and J lost 3, with 26 bases in between. Germline CDR1 LGHNT, CDR2 FRNRAP. The CDR3 sequence is CASGIEGTPGSWDTEAFF. CDR3 DNA sequence: TGTGCTAGTGGAATCGAGGGGACTCCCGGGTCCTGGGACACTGAAGCTTTCTTT.